Included here is one T cell receptor (beta chain) sequence, with context. This clonotype was counted a few times. The target of this receptor is not known. The sample holds no much larger clone one base away, and base qualities are not on file. Library preparation used 5' RACE. The sequencing machine was an Illumina HiSeq 2500. The second PCR ran for roughly 6 to 11 cycles and used a J-beta primer mix along with a sample-barcoded 5' primer. Each TCR beta cDNA molecule received a unique molecular identifier from a template-switch 5' adaptor carrying 12 random nucleotides. At least 3 million CDR3-containing paired-end reads were obtained from each sample. All of the RNA was converted into first-strand cDNA using the Mint cDNA synthesis kit, with a TRBC-specific oligonucleotide serving as the primer. All cDNA was treated with uracil-DNA glycosylase and then went through a first 18-cycle PCR with the universal primers M1SS and BC2_uni_R. The authors processed their data as follows. For normalization, 1 million high-quality reads were randomly selected from each sample, with every read carrying a distinct molecular identifier. Instead of being binned into consensus sequences, reads that shared molecular identifiers were thrown out. MiTCR, set to a Q25 quality threshold and the strictest error-elimination algorithm, was used for CDR3 identification, clonotype clustering and error correction. Lower-bound total TCR beta diversity was estimated with a nonparametric unseen species model using Euler transformation. TCRdb ran its own pipeline on the public reads, namely fastp trimming at Q25 and MiXCR clone calling, and kept in-frame beta chains. Here each entry gathers all rows of one CDR3 protein and keeps the most common genes and DNA. TCRdb, not the authors, supplied the V and J calls. The sample table lists 1.4 million or so distinct CDR3 sequences, approximately 43% of them with a count of one. The ten most abundant clones make up 4% of the sample.

The data are from a study of blood T cells in healthy people across ages (dated by TCRdb to 2013 to 2016). The study in broad terms: In model experiments, template switching captured about one uniquely barcoded TCR beta cDNA molecule for every two T cells. To avoid experimental bias, donors of different ages were randomly spread across the sequencing lanes. The donors were divided into four age groups: young (average around 16 years), middle-aged (roughly 42), aged (approximately 59) and long-lived (about 79). To track age-related changes in TCR beta repertoire diversity, the study relied on deep sequencing normalized with unique cDNA molecular identifiers. Two additional independent replicas of 1 million unique cDNA reads from the same blood draw were analyzed for two donors (one aged 18 to 30 and one aged 80 or older). Findings and caveats that apply to the study as a whole: Since profiling was done on bulk unsorted PBMCs, naive and antigen-experienced compartments could not be conclusively compared. There was a strong correlation between observed TCR beta diversity and the percentage of naive T cells measured by flow cytometry. Compared with the aged group, the long-lived group had more naive CD4+ T cells, fewer expanded clones and increased TCR diversity, a pattern suggesting age selection. Estimates of total diversity based on one million sequenced T cells were considered lower bounds and underestimates. As age increased, observed TCR beta diversity per million T cells dropped in a roughly linear way, and a significant reduction was already evident by age roughly 40. The CMV infection status of donors was not known, potentially confounding age-related changes in expanded clonotypes.

Systemically healthy Caucasian individuals from Russia, around 38 in total and aged roughly 6 to 95 years, were included as donors. Each donor gave roughly 9 milliliters of peripheral blood, drawn into EDTA-treated Vacutainer tubes. Ficoll-Paque density-gradient centrifugation was used to isolate PBMCs, with at least 7 million per sample. Trizol reagent was used to extract total RNA from the PBMCs, yielding at least 5.5 micrograms per sample. For every donor, flow cytometry on a PBMC aliquot measured the percentage of naive CD45RAhigh/CD27high T cells. Between the V and J ends, shortened by 4 bases and 8 bases respectively, the junction contains 14 bases. The germline V gene (reference sequence) provides CDR1 LGHDT and CDR2 YNNKEL. The CDR3 numbers 14 residues from cysteine through phenylalanine. The CDR3 DNA has 42 bases and is translated from base 1.

The specimen sequenced was blood. The receptor comes from a woman under 30 in good health. Recombination connected TRBV3-1 to TRBJ2-2; there is no confident call for the D gene. The CDR3 amino acid sequence is: CASSPPHQLGELFF. The sequenced DNA is TGTGCCAGCAGCCCACCACACCAGCTTGGGGAGCTGTTTTTT.